These T cell receptor beta chains were read from a single sample in a study of OX40 agonist ivuxolimab in advanced cancers. TCRdb's table, derived via immunoSEQ multiplex PCR, lists solely in-frame clones and lacks some. The sample yields about 69,000 clones, roughly nine tenths seen once. The sample in question was CD4+ or CD8+ T cells sorted from blood, obtained in a trial of the OX40 agonist ivuxolimab. These receptor sequences come from an adult with an advanced solid tumor such as melanoma, head and neck, liver or kidney cancer. CDR3s include the opening cysteine and the closing phenylalanine or tryptophan. Fields, in order: J gene, D gene, V gene, clone size, CDR3 DNA, CDR3 protein. D genes are given only for firm matches. A row's size may be missing; if present it is once, few, many or a size class.

>TRBJ2-1|TRBD2|TRBV7-9|few
TGTGCCAGCAGCTTAGCGGGACTAGTTGCCAATGAGCAGTTCTTC
CASSLAGLVANEQFF
>TRBJ2-1|-|TRBV21-1|-
TGTGCCAGCAGCAGCGGGGGGTACCTCCTAGGGGAGCAGTTCTTC
CASSSGGYLLGEQFF
>TRBJ1-1|-|TRBV5-1|-
TGCGCCAGCAGCTTAACGGGGAACACTGAAGCTTTCTTT
CASSLTGNTEAFF
>TRBJ2-1|TRBD2|TRBV19|once
TGTGCCAGTAGTTCACTAGCGGGAAAGACATTGGGGCAGTTCTTC
CASSSLAGKTLGQFF
>TRBJ1-1|TRBD1|TRBV18|-
TGTGCCAGCTCACAAACAGGGGAAGGAGGCACTGAAGCTTTCTTT
CASSQTGEGGTEAFF
>TRBJ2-3|-|TRBV7-3|-
TGTGCCAGCAGCTTATCAGGGGGCACAGATACGCAGTATTTT
CASSLSGGTDTQYF
>TRBJ1-3|-|TRBV7-9|once
TGTGCCAGCAGCTCGCAGTTCAGCTCTGGAAACACCATATATTTT
CASSSQFSSGNTIYF
>TRBJ2-5|-|TRBV5-1|-
TGCGCCAGCAGCTTGGGAGGCCGGGGAGGTGAGACCCAGTACTTC
CASSLGGRGGETQYF
>TRBJ2-1|TRBD1|TRBV5-1|-
TGCGCCAGCAGCTTGGTGGGACAGGCCAACAATGAGCAGTTCTTC
CASSLVGQANNEQFF
>TRBJ2-5|-|TRBV2|-
TGTGCCAGCAGTGGGTTGGCAGGGGAACAAGAGACCCAGTACTTC
CASSGLAGEQETQYF
>TRBJ2-3|-|TRBV5-1|-
TGCGCCAGCAGTTTGAGGACAGCCGCACGACTGGACACAGATACGCAGTATTTT
CASSLRTAARLDTDTQYF
>TRBJ1-3|-|TRBV19|-
TGTGCCAGTAGCATTCTCCGGACGGATAGAAGCTCTGGAAACACCATATATTTT
CASSILRTDRSSGNTIYF
>TRBJ2-5|-|TRBV7-2|-
TGTGCCAGCAGCTTAGTGAGCTTTTCGGAGACCCAGTACTTC
CASSLVSFSETQYF
>TRBJ2-5|-|TRBV29-1|-
TGCAGCGTTGATCCAGGGGCGGAGACCCAGTACTTC
CSVDPGAETQYF
>TRBJ2-1|TRBD2|TRBV10-2|-
TGCGCCAGCAGTGCTGGGACTAGCGGGCGGTTCAGCTCCTACAATGAGCAGTTCTTC
CASSAGTSGRFSSYNEQFF
>TRBJ2-1|TRBD2|TRBV7-6|-
TGTGCCAGCAGCCCCACTAGCGGGCGCTCCTACAATGAGCAGTTCTTC
CASSPTSGRSYNEQFF
>TRBJ2-1|TRBD2|TRBV5-4|once
TGTGCCAGCAGCTTGGCTAGCGGGAGGACTAACAATGAGCAGTTCTTC
CASSLASGRTNNEQFF
>TRBJ2-2|-|TRBV5-1|-
TGCGCCAGCAGCTTCACGGGGAACACCGGGGAGCTGTTTTTT
CASSFTGNTGELFF
>TRBJ2-5|TRBD2|TRBV5-1|-
TGCGCCAGCAGCCCGGGACTAGCGGGAGAGGGGATCCAAGAGACCCAGTACTTC
CASSPGLAGEGIQETQYF
>TRBJ2-7|TRBD2|TRBV7-2|-
TGTGCCAGCAGCTTCCGAGGGCTAGCGGGAGGAGGCTACGAGCAGTACTTC
CASSFRGLAGGGYEQYF
>TRBJ1-1|-|TRBV30|-
TGTGCCTGGAGTGGAGAGGCTGAAGCTTTCTTT
CAWSGEAEAFF
>TRBJ2-7|-|TRBV6-6|-
TGTGCCAGCGGGGGGCCCCTCTACGAGCAGTACTTC
CASGGPLYEQYF
>TRBJ2-1|TRBD2|TRBV4-3|-
TGCGCCAGCAGCTCGAGGGCTAGCGGGTGGAGCTCCTACAATGAGCAGTTCTTC
CASSSRASGWSSYNEQFF
>TRBJ1-2|-|TRBV29-1|-
TGCAGCGTTGAGGTGTATACGGGCTATGGCTACACCTTC
CSVEVYTGYGYTF
>TRBJ2-7|TRBD2|TRBV5-1|once
TGCGCCAGCAGCAGGGGGACTAGCGGGAGTTATACCTACGAGCAGTACTTC
CASSRGTSGSYTYEQYF
>TRBJ1-4|-|TRBV4-1|-
TGCGCCAGCGCCATAGGCGTTGCAACTAATGAAAAACTGTTTTTT
CASAIGVATNEKLFF
>TRBJ1-1|-|TRBV7-9|-
TGTGCCAGCAGCTTAGGGACGAACACTGAAGCTTTCTTT
CASSLGTNTEAFF
>TRBJ2-7|TRBD1|TRBV5-4|-
TGTGCCAGCAGCCGGGACAGGGCTGGCGAGCAGTACTTC
CASSRDRAGEQYF
>TRBJ2-3|-|TRBV27|-
TGTGCCAGCAGTTTGGATCGAAGCACAGATACGCAGTATTTT
CASSLDRSTDTQYF
>TRBJ2-7|-|TRBV5-6|-
TGTGCCAGCACCAGGAAATGGGACATACCAACCTACGAGCAGTACTTC
CASTRKWDIPTYEQYF
>TRBJ2-2|TRBD1|TRBV7-6|-
TGTGCCAGCAGCTTAGGACAGGGCGGCGGTTGGAACACCGGGGAGCTGTTTTTT
CASSLGQGGGWNTGELFF
>TRBJ1-1|-|TRBV25-1|-
TGTGCCAGCAGTAAGGACCCTCCGCGGAACACTGAAGCTTTCTTT
CASSKDPPRNTEAFF
>TRBJ2-1|TRBD2|TRBV6-1|-
TGTGCCAGCGCGCGGACTAGCGGATACAATGAGCAGTTCTTC
CASARTSGYNEQFF
>TRBJ2-3|TRBD2|TRBV2|-
TGTGCCAGCAGTGGGACTAGTTACACGCAGTATTTT
CASSGTSYTQYF
>TRBJ1-4|TRBD1|TRBV9|-
TGTGCCAGCAGTGGAGGACAGGGGGCTGTCACTAATGAAAAACTGTTTTTT
CASSGGQGAVTNEKLFF
>TRBJ1-2|TRBD1|TRBV28|-
TGTGCCAGCAGTACAGGACAGGGCGTTGACTATGGCTACACCTTC
CASSTGQGVDYGYTF